These 3 T cell receptor beta chains originate from one sample sequenced in a study of blood T cell repertoires in COVID-19. The assay was immunoSEQ multiplex PCR, and TCRdb's table has in-frame clones only and misses some. The sample lists approximately 50,000 clones; about 83% were seen once. Specimen: peripheral blood. These receptors were taken from a woman aged 80 or over with acute or convalescent COVID-19.

This rearrangement joins TRBV25-1 to TRBJ1-4, with 8 bases that match TRBD1. The germline V gene encodes CDR1 MGHDK and CDR2 SYGVNS. The CDR3 sequence is 14 residues long. V lost 7 bases and J lost 8; bases outside the gene matches: 9. CDR3: CASTPTGEGEKLFF. The CDR3 DNA sequence: TGTGCCAGCACTCCGACAGGGGAAGGAGAAAAACTGTTTTTT.

The chain joins TRBV5-1 to TRBJ2-3, with 7 bases aligning to TRBD1. V was clipped by 0 bases and J by 2 bases; unmatched bases: 6. Germline CDR1 reads SGHRS; CDR2 reads YFSETQ. The CDR3 has 16 residues. The CDR3 loop reads CASSLARGGYTDTQYF. CDR3 nucleotides: TGCGCCAGCAGCTTGGCTCGAGGGGGCTACACAGATACGCAGTATTTT.

This chain's CDR3 is CASTSPGRGETQYF. CDR3 bases: TGTGCCAGCACCTCGCCGGGCAGGGGGGAGACCCAGTACTTC. The rearrangement links TRBV27 to TRBJ2-5, with TRBD1 identical over 7 bases. The germline V gene has CDR1 MNHEY and CDR2 SMNVEV (reference sequence). The trim removed 7 bases at V and 5 bases at J, leaving 10 bases unmatched. The CDR3 has 14 amino acids.